This is a list of T cell receptor beta chains from one sample in a study of T-cell memory formation after mild COVID-19. TCRdb redid the calling of the 5' RACE reads with MiXCR, one entry per CDR3 protein. The sample holds 250,000 or so distinct CDR3 sequences; 8% to 9.5% are singletons and the top ten take around 23%. Material: PBMCs or a T cell subset sorted from them (not recorded which). The source is a man younger than 30 who had mild COVID-19 (a few samples of this study predate the infection). Cell type and time point are not known. CDR3s include the opening cysteine and the closing phenylalanine or tryptophan. The D gene is left open where the match is weak. Rows give clone size only sometimes, using once, few, many, or a class for an expanded clone.

cdr3_aa	cdr3_nt	j_call	d_call	clone_size	v_call
CASSLMQGRNTEAFF	TGTGCCAGCAGCTTAATGCAGGGACGGAACACTGAAGCTTTCTTT	TRBJ1-1	-	few	TRBV7-6
CASDSFTDTQYF	TGTGCCAGTGACAGTTTTACAGATACGCAGTATTTT	TRBJ2-3	-	-	TRBV5-5
CASSLPPSLNSPLHF	TGTGCCAGCAGCTTACCACCGAGTCTAAATTCACCCCTCCACTTT	TRBJ1-6	-	few	TRBV11-2
CASSQARGSSYEQYF	TGCGCCAGCAGCCAAGCGCGGGGAAGCTCCTACGAGCAGTACTTC	TRBJ2-7	-	many	TRBV4-3
CASSYFSGGAATQYF	TGTGCCAGCAGTTACTTCAGCGGGGGGGCCGCTACGCAGTATTTT	TRBJ2-3	TRBD2	few	TRBV6-6
CASSLAGGIRETQYF	TGCGCCAGCAGCTTGGCCGGGGGGATCAGAGAGACCCAGTACTTC	TRBJ2-5	TRBD2	-	TRBV5-1
CSARDSPYGYTF	TGCAGTGCTAGGGACAGTCCTTATGGCTACACCTTC	TRBJ1-2	-	-	TRBV20-1
CASSLYTGVDTIYF	TGTGCCAGCAGTTTATACACAGGGGTGGACACCATATATTTT	TRBJ1-3	TRBD1	many	TRBV28
CASSLGPTGLNEQFF	TGTGCCAGCAGCTTAGGGCCGACAGGGCTCAATGAGCAGTTCTTC	TRBJ2-1	TRBD1	-	TRBV7-2
CSASPGGGSLVSYNEQFF	TGCAGTGCTAGCCCCGGCGGGGGCTCGCTCGTCTCCTACAATGAGCAGTTCTTC	TRBJ2-1	-	-	TRBV20-1
CASSWGENSPLHF	TGCGCCAGCAGCTGGGGGGAGAATTCACCCCTCCACTTT	TRBJ1-6	-	few	TRBV5-1
CATSDSEERGGPDTQYF	TGTGCCACCAGTGATTCCGAGGAGCGGGGGGGCCCAGATACGCAGTATTTT	TRBJ2-3	TRBD2	few	TRBV24-1